Shown below are 16 T cell receptor beta chains from a single sample sequenced in a study of blood T cell repertoires in COVID-19. Measured with immunoSEQ multiplex PCR; TCRdb has only the in-frame clones, and not every one. The data hold about 260,000 clones, with around 90% observed a single time. Sequences were obtained from peripheral blood. The receptors were sampled from a human donor in a cohort sampled during active COVID-19.

The J gene is TRBJ2-5, the V gene TRBV5-8; 10 positions agree with TRBD1. V lost 0 bases, J lost 4 bases, and 6 bases stayed unmatched. CDR1 and CDR2 from the germline V gene are SGHTS and YDEGEE. The CDR3 has 16 amino acids. The DNA of the CDR3 is TGTGCCAGCAGCTTGGCGGGACAGGGGATAGGAGAGACCCAGTACTTC. Protein sequence: CASSLAGQGIGETQYF.

This clone was picked up a small number of times. The chain recombines TRBV5-8 with TRBJ1-1; D unclear. V lost 0 bases, J lost 7 bases, and 13 bases lay in between. The CDR3 contains 14 residues. The V gene's germline CDR1 is SGHTS and CDR2 YDEGEE. CDR3 sequence (DNA): TGTGCCAGCAGCTTGGTATTCCGCCGGGGTGAAGCTTTCTTT. This encodes CASSLVFRRGEAFF.

In this sample, this clone turned up once. The chain couples TRBV6-5 to TRBJ1-3; 9 bases align to TRBD1. From germline, CDR1 is MNHEY and CDR2 SVGAGI. The V segment lost 5 bases and the J segment 1 base; nucleotides outside the gene matches: 3. The CDR3 sequence is 15 residues long. In DNA form, the CDR3 reads TGTGCCAGCAGTACCGGGACAGGGTCTGGAAACACCATATATTTT. Its translation: CASSTGTGSGNTIYF.

This rearrangement joins TRBV6-5 to TRBJ1-1; no clear D. The CDR3 totals 14 residues. Deletions cut 6 bases from V and 3 bases from J, with 14 bases between. CDR1 and CDR2 from the germline V gene are MNHEY and SVGAGI. Here the CDR3 DNA reads TGTGCCAGCAGATTCCGGGAGGGTGACACTGAAGCTTTCTTT. This gives the protein CASRFREGDTEAFF.

This chain uses TRBV7-2 with TRBJ2-1; TRBD2 agrees at 13 bases. The germline gives CDR1 SGHTA, CDR2 FQGNSA. V gave up 6 bases and J gave up 7 bases; unmatched junction bases: 3. The CDR3 contains 14 residues. CDR3 loop: CASSGTSGVNEQFF. The CDR3 coding sequence is TGTGCCAGCAGTGGGACTAGCGGGGTGAATGAGCAGTTCTTC.

The chain joins TRBV6-2 or TRBV6-3 to TRBJ2-3, with TRBD1 matching 8 bases. J gave up 4 bases and V 5 bases, and 5 bases lay outside the gene matches. The CDR3 is made up of 14 amino acids. CDR1 is MNHEY, CDR2 SVGEGT, per germline. The CDR3, as DNA: TGTGCCAGCAGTACTGGACAGGGAGCAGATACGCAGTATTTT. Translating it yields CASSTGQGADTQYF.

This chain links TRBV27 with TRBJ1-5; no clear D gene. This CDR3 is built from 15 residues. V lost 4 bases, J lost 1 base, and 11 bases lay in between. Germline loops: CDR1 MNHEY, CDR2 SMNVEV (reference sequence). Here the CDR3 reads CASSWAPWSNQPQHF. The CDR3 nucleotides read TGTGCCAGCAGTTGGGCCCCGTGGAGCAATCAGCCCCAGCATTTT.

The rearrangement uses TRBV24-1 and TRBJ1-2; D ambiguous. Germline-derived CDR1 and CDR2 are KGHDR and SFDVKD. The CDR3 extends over 16 amino acids. Trimming shortened V by 0 bases and J by 0 bases, and 10 bases separated the two germline ends. The chain's CDR3 is CATSDLGRFSNYGYTF. CDR3 sequence (DNA): TGTGCCACCAGTGATTTGGGGCGATTCTCTAACTATGGCTACACCTTC.

The chain recombines TRBV3-1 (or the pseudogene TRBV3-2) with TRBJ1-2, with a tentative D call TRBD1 (5 bases). CDR1 LGHDT and CDR2 YNNKEL come from the germline V gene (reference sequence). There are 13 residues in the CDR3. Trimming removed 3 bases at V and 8 bases at J, with 13 bases between. The CDR3 sequence: CASSHPLGGGYTF. In nucleotides, the CDR3 is TGTGCCAGCAGCCACCCTTTGGGGGGGGGCTACACCTTC.

The V and J genes are TRBV15 and TRBJ2-7, with D possibly TRBD1 on 7 matching bases. The CDR3 length is 15 residues. V lost 5 bases, J lost 2 bases, and 16 bases lay in between. CDR1 and CDR2 from the germline V gene are LNHNV and YYDKDF (reference sequence). For the CDR3, the DNA is TGTGCCACCAGCGGGGTCAGGGGGGCAACCTACGAGCAGTACTTC. This encodes CATSGVRGATYEQYF.

The chain links TRBV28 to TRBJ1-4; D gene ambiguous. The germline CDR1 and CDR2 sequences are MDHEN and SYDVKM. Trimming removed 2 bases at V and 5 bases at J, with 12 bases between. This CDR3 spans 15 amino acids. CDR3 residues: CASSLGPEVNEKLFF. The DNA for the CDR3 is TGTGCCAGCAGTTTAGGCCCGGAGGTAAATGAAAAACTGTTTTTT.

The chain combines TRBV7-7 with TRBJ2-7; 9 bases align to TRBD1. Germline V gene data show CDR1 as SSHAT and CDR2 as FNYEAQ (reference sequence). This CDR3 is 15 amino acids long. The J segment lost 3 bases and the V segment lost 5 bases, leaving 8 bases of the junction unmatched. This CDR3 reads CASSAGDRDIYEQYF. The CDR3 coding sequence is TGTGCCAGCAGCGCAGGGGACAGGGATATCTACGAGCAGTACTTC.

The V gene is TRBV20-1, the J gene TRBJ2-7; TRBD1 agrees at 9 bases. Trimming at V came to 5 bases and at J to 12 bases, leaving 8 bases not matched to a gene. The CDR3 is made up of 11 amino acids. From germline, CDR1 is DFQATT and CDR2 SNEGSKA (reference sequence). In nucleotides, the CDR3 is TGCAGTGCTGGCCTGGGGACAGGGTGGTACTTC. Its translation: CSAGLGTGWYF.

This clone was found a few times. Other DNA sequences of this sample code for an identical CDR3. The J gene is TRBJ1-5, the V gene TRBV30; D uncertain. The V end lost 0 bases, the J end lost 1 base, and 4 bases lay between the germline ends. Germline CDR1 and CDR2: GTSNPN and SVGIG (reference sequence). CDR3 length: 13 amino acids. The CDR3 here is CAWSVQSNQPQHF. CDR3 in DNA: TGTGCCTGGAGTGTACAGAGCAATCAGCCCCAGCATTTT.

This clone was recorded once. The chain links TRBV20-1 to TRBJ1-2, with D perhaps matching TRBD1 (5 bases). CDR3 size: 13 residues. V was trimmed by 3 bases and J by 2 bases, leaving 10 bases between them. Per the germline V gene, CDR1 is DFQATT and CDR2 is SNEGSKA (reference sequence). The chain's CDR3 is CSASAQENYGYTF. The CDR3 DNA sequence: TGCAGTGCTAGTGCACAGGAGAACTATGGCTACACCTTC.

This chain joins TRBV9 and TRBJ1-2, with 7 positions matching TRBD1. The germline V gene encodes CDR1 SGDLS and CDR2 YYNGEE. The CDR3 is 15 amino acids. V shed 0 bases, J shed 1 base, and the junction held 3 bases outside the gene matches. Written as DNA, the CDR3 is TGTGCCAGCAGCGTAGCGACAGGGCTTAACTATGGCTACACCTTC. Its protein is CASSVATGLNYGYTF.